Below are 13 T cell receptor beta chains sequenced from a single sample in a study of blood T cell repertoires in COVID-19. Generated by immunoSEQ multiplex PCR, the TCRdb table keeps only in-frame clones and is missing some. Found here are about 200,000 clones, roughly 91% of them singletons; the top ten hold roughly 6%. Input material: peripheral blood. Receptors originate from a man aged 35-49 years with active or convalescent COVID-19.

The V and J genes are TRBV7-8 and TRBJ1-1; a possible D gene is TRBD1 (5 bases). Trimming pared 6 bases from V and 3 bases from J, leaving 11 bases between. The V gene's germline CDR1 is SGHVS and CDR2 FQNEAQ. This CDR3 has 13 amino acids. The CDR3: CASRRGYDTEAFF. The CDR3 DNA is TGTGCCAGCAGACGGGGGTACGACACTGAAGCTTTCTTT. The full variable domain, completed using reference TRBV7-8 and TRBJ1-1, is GAGVSQSPRYKVAKRGQDVALRCDPISGHVSLFWYQQALGQGPEFLTYFQNEAQLDKSGLPSDRFFAERPEGSVSTLKIQRTQQEDSAVYLCASRRGYDTEAFFGQGTRLTVV.

In DNA form, the CDR3 reads TGTGCCAGCCGCGTGATCCCGAGCCCTACCTCCGAGCAGTACTTC. Encoded protein: CASRVIPSPTSEQYF. This chain joins TRBV6-5 and TRBJ2-7; D call uncertain. The CDR3 spans 15 residues. V was pared by 8 bases and J by 6 bases, with 23 bases between. Germline V gene lookup returns CDR1 MNHEY and CDR2 SVGAGI.

The chain carries TRBV30 and TRBJ1-2; D is unresolved. The CDR3 covers 12 residues. Trimming shortened V by 0 bases and J by 8 bases, and 10 bases separated the two germline ends. Germline V gives CDR1 GTSNPN, CDR2 SVGIG (reference sequence). CDR3 DNA sequence: TGTGCCTGGAGTGTTACCTCGGGAGGCTACACCTTC. Its translation is CAWSVTSGGYTF.

This clone was detected a few times. The V call is TRBV2, the J call TRBJ2-2; TRBD2 agrees at 8 bases. After removal of 8 bases from V and 0 bases from J, the junction contained 5 bases not matched to a gene. This CDR3 has 15 amino acids. The germline gives CDR1 SNHLY, CDR2 FYNNEI. The CDR3 nucleotides read TGTGCCAGCGGGGTAGCGGGAACGAACACCGGGGAGCTGTTTTTT. As protein: CASGVAGTNTGELFF.

The rearrangement joins TRBV6-1 to TRBJ1-1; 8 bases agree with TRBD1. CDR1 is MNHNS, CDR2 SASEGT, per germline. Trimming at V came to 4 bases and at J to 6 bases, leaving 13 bases not matched to a gene. This CDR3 spans 16 amino acids. CDR3 DNA: TGTGCCAGCAGTGTAAACATCCAGGGGGCTGGGCCTGAAGCTTTCTTT. Translating gives CASSVNIQGAGPEAFF.

The chain combines TRBV6-5 with TRBJ1-1; D might be TRBD1 (5 bases). Trimming left V 0 bases short and J 0 bases short, with 8 bases between. CDR1 is MNHEY and CDR2 is SVGAGI in the germline V gene. The CDR3 is made up of 15 amino acids. The CDR3 here is CASSYSTAMNTEAFF. The CDR3 nucleotides read TGTGCCAGCAGTTACTCGACAGCTATGAACACTGAAGCTTTCTTT.

The chain employs TRBV2 and TRBJ1-4; a possible D gene is TRBD1 (5 bases). Germline lookup yields CDR1 SNHLY and CDR2 FYNNEI. This CDR3 spans 13 amino acids. V lost 6 bases to trimming and J lost 1 base, with 6 bases between them. The CDR3 coding sequence is TGTGCCAGCAGCGGGGGAACTAATGAAAAACTGTTTTTT. Translation: CASSGGTNEKLFF.

This clone was observed a single time. The V gene is TRBV14, the J gene TRBJ2-1; the D gene is possibly TRBD2 (5 bases). V lost 1 base to trimming and J lost 8 bases, with 15 bases between them. Per the germline V gene, CDR1 is SGHDN and CDR2 is FVKESK. The CDR3 spans 15 residues. The CDR3 bases are TGTGCCAGCAGCCAAGCCTCCTATAGCGCCGATGAGCAGTTCTTC. It translates to CASSQASYSADEQFF.

The chain combines TRBV6-5 with TRBJ2-7; 10 bases map to TRBD1. J lost 2 bases, V lost 6 bases, and 4 bases had no gene match. Germline values: CDR1 MNHEY, CDR2 SVGAGI. The length of the CDR3 is 14 residues. The CDR3 nucleotides are TGTGCCAGCAGGAAGGGGACAGGGGCCTACGAGCAGTACTTC. Translating it yields CASRKGTGAYEQYF.

This sequence joins TRBV9 and TRBJ2-2; D may be TRBD1 (6 bases). This CDR3 comprises 17 residues. V lost 0 bases and J 1 base, leaving 13 bases between the germline ends. Per germline, CDR1 SGDLS and CDR2 YYNGEE. CDR3 nucleotides: TGTGCCAGCAGCGTAGTGACGGGGACACTGAACACCGGGGAGCTGTTTTTT. The encoded protein is CASSVVTGTLNTGELFF.

The chain combines TRBV12-5 with TRBJ2-6; 8 bases match TRBD1. Germline V gives CDR1 LGHNT, CDR2 FRNRAP. The ends lost 4 bases at V and 1 base at J; junction bases unmatched: 6. The CDR3 is 17 residues long. CDR3 region: CASGSPRQGSGANVLTF. CDR3 nucleotide sequence: TGTGCTAGTGGTTCTCCCAGACAGGGGTCTGGGGCCAACGTCCTGACTTTC. Full variable domain (rest looked up from reference TRBV12-5 and TRBJ2-6): DARVTQTPRHKVTEMGQEVTMRCQPILGHNTVFWYRQTMMQGLELLAYFRNRAPLDDSGMPKDRFSAEMPDATLATLKIQPSEPRDSAVYFCASGSPRQGSGANVLTFGAGSRLTVL.

This CDR3 reads CASREYGGASYNEQFF. As DNA, the CDR3 is TGTGCCAGCAGGGAATACGGGGGGGCCTCCTACAATGAGCAGTTCTTC. The chain couples TRBV27 to TRBJ2-1, with TRBD2 identical over 8 bases. CDR1 MNHEY and CDR2 SMNVEV come from the germline V gene (reference sequence). This CDR3 is built from 16 residues. V gave up 6 bases and J gave up 0 bases; unmatched junction bases: 7.

This chain uses TRBV2 with TRBJ1-2; 8 bases fit TRBD1. V lost 3 bases to trimming and J lost 6 bases; unmatched junction nucleotides: 3. The CDR3 consists of 13 residues. Germline V gives CDR1 SNHLY, CDR2 FYNNEI. The CDR3 DNA reads as TGTGCCAGCAGTGATGACAGGGGAAATGGCTACACCTTC. It codes for CASSDDRGNGYTF.